This T cell receptor (beta chain) originates from a study of breast tumors, draining lymph nodes, adjacent tissues. The study, taken as a whole, reports: Findings are consistent with lymph node origin and intratumoral expansion of most tumor T cells.

Via MiXCR, TCRdb re-called the multiplex PCR reads, giving one row per CDR3 protein. The sample carries roughly 12,000 distinct CDR3 sequences, 50% to 60% recorded once. Germline CDR1 and CDR2: MGHDK and SYGVNS. CDR3 length: 17 residues. V dropped 5 bases and J dropped 2 bases, with 18 bases sitting between them. Comments on this clonotype: Its antigen is not identified.

The sequence derives from a female donor with breast cancer. Some clones in this sample may be carry-over from other donors' samples. Sequenced: breast tumor tissue. The chain links TRBV25-1 to TRBJ1-4; tentative D call: TRBD1 (5 bases). The CDR3 region has the DNA TGTGCCAGCAGTCAGAGTTGGACAAAAGGCACTAATGAAAAACTGTTTTTT. Translation: CASSQSWTKGTNEKLFF.